A selection of T cell receptor beta chains follows, all from one sample in a study of blood T cells in healthy people across ages. TCRdb processed the 5' RACE reads anew with MiXCR; each CDR3 protein has one entry. The sample has over 700,000 distinct CDR3 sequences, about 48% seen once. The sample comprised blood. These receptor sequences come from a man older than 75 in good health. The CDR3 runs from the conserved cysteine through the conserved F or W. Fields, in order: D gene, J gene, clone size, V gene, CDR3 DNA, CDR3 protein. D genes are given only for firm matches. Rows give clone size only sometimes, using once, few, many, or a class for an expanded clone.

>TRBD1|TRBJ2-7|.|TRBV20-1
TGCAGTGCTCAGGACAGGGCCTCCTACGAGCAGTACTTC
CSAQDRASYEQYF
>.|TRBJ2-2|few|TRBV11-2
TGTGCCAGCAGCTTAGATCCGGGGGCGACGGAGCTGTTTTTT
CASSLDPGATELFF
>TRBD1|TRBJ2-5|.|TRBV6-1
TGTGCCAGCAGTGACAGGGGGCAAGAGACCCAGTACTTC
CASSDRGQETQYF
>.|TRBJ2-1|.|TRBV20-1
TGCAGTGCTAGACAGGGTTACAATGAGCAGTTCTTC
CSARQGYNEQFF
>.|TRBJ1-2|once|TRBV6-2/TRBV6-3
TGTGCCAGCATTCGAGGAGGGAAAGTAAACTATGGCTACACCTTC
CASIRGGKVNYGYTF
>TRBD2|TRBJ2-3|.|TRBV14
TGTGCCAGCAGCCACCTCCCGGGACTAGCAGGCGATACGCAGTATTTT
CASSHLPGLAGDTQYF
>.|TRBJ2-5|few|TRBV18
TGTGCCAGCTCCCGGACACGTACACAAGAGACCCAGTACTTC
CASSRTRTQETQYF
>.|TRBJ1-1|.|TRBV20-1
TGCAGTGCTAGAGGTCATCACACTGAAGCTTTCTTT
CSARGHHTEAFF
>.|TRBJ1-5|.|TRBV5-5
TGTGCCAGCAGCTTTAACACAGTTAGCAATCAGCCCCAGCATTTT
CASSFNTVSNQPQHF
>.|TRBJ2-7|.|TRBV2
TGTGCCAGTGCCCCACGTCGGCAAAGCTCCTACGAGCAGTACTTC
CASAPRRQSSYEQYF
>.|TRBJ2-7|few|TRBV6-2/TRBV6-3
TGTGCCAGCAGTAAGACAGAGCCCTACGAGCAGTACTTC
CASSKTEPYEQYF